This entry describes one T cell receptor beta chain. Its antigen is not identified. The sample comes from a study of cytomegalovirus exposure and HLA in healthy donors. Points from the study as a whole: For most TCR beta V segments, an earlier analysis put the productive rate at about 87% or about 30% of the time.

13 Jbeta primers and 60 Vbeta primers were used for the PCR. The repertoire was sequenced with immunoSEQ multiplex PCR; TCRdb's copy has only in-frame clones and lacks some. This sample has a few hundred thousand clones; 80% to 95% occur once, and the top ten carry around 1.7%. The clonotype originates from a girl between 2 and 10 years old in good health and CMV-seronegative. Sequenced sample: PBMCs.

CDR3: CAISEYGAAGANTGELFF. The CDR3 DNA reads as TGTGCCATCAGTGAGTACGGTGCAGCGGGAGCAAACACCGGGGAGCTGTTTTTT. The J gene is TRBJ2-2, the V gene TRBV10-3; 8 nucleotides match TRBD2. The CDR3 consists of 18 residues. The V gene's germline CDR1 is ENHRY and CDR2 SYGVKD. V trimming: 1 base; J trimming: 2 bases; junction bases outside the gene matches: 9.